Reported below is one T cell receptor (beta chain). Library preparation (for TCRbeta) was performed with unique molecular identifiers. TCRdb re-analysed the PCR reads in MiXCR, keeping a single row per CDR3 protein. Of about 540,000 distinct CDR3 sequences listed, roughly 27% were seen once; the top ten hold 36%. The sample is drawn from a study of T-cell reconstitution after alpha-beta-depleted transplantation in children. Germline values: CDR1 LNHNV, CDR2 YYDKDF (reference sequence). Trimming took 1 base from V and 6 from J, leaving 17 bases between them. This CDR3 region has 16 residues. The rearrangement uses TRBV15 and TRBJ2-3; D is unresolved. The material was PBMCs, obtained before TCRalphabeta/CD19-depleted stem cell transplant. The TCR originated in a boy under three years old with Wiskott-Aldrich syndrome, due to receive a stem cell transplant. CDR3 in amino acids: CATSRGSLSVLDTQYF. In nucleotides, the CDR3 is TGTGCCACCAGCAGAGGATCGCTTTCCGTTCTGGATACGCAGTATTTT.